Sequencing of this T cell receptor beta chain was carried out in a study of blood T cell repertoires in COVID-19. Across the study: Some COVID-19 samples were acute and others convalescent; all came from the United States, Italy and Spain. Nucleic acid was either cDNA or gDNA, and it came from T cells, B-cell-depleted T cells, or PBMCs.

Original handling: Amplification with reference gene primers provided the estimates of nucleated cell counts. TCRdb's table, derived via immunoSEQ multiplex PCR, lists solely in-frame clones and lacks some. That table gives V, J and clone size, and the DNA gave D and trimming. The sample yields about 34,000 clones, 60% to 80% seen once. CDR1 and CDR2 (germline): SGHVS, FQNEAQ. V shed 5 bases and J shed 5 bases, with 16 bases lying between them. The CDR3 extends over 15 amino acids. V is TRBV7-8 and J is TRBJ1-5; the D gene is possibly TRBD1 (5 bases). The sample comprised peripheral blood. This sequence was found in a human donor in a cohort sampled during active COVID-19. In DNA, the CDR3 is TGTGCCAGCAGCGCAGTAGGTTGGGGGGATCAGCCCCAGCATTTT. Protein product: CASSAVGWGDQPQHF.